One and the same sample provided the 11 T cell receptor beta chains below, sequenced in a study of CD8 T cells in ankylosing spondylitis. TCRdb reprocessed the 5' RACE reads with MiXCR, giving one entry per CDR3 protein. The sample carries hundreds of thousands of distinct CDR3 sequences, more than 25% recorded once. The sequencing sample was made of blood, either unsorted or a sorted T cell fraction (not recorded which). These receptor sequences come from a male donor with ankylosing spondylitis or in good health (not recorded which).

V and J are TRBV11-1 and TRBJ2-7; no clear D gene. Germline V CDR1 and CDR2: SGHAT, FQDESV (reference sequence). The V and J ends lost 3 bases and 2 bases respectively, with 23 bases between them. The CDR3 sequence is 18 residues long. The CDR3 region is CASSLSGSPFAVTYEQYF. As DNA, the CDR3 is TGTGCCAGCAGCTTGTCTGGTTCCCCTTTTGCAGTAACCTACGAGCAGTACTTC.

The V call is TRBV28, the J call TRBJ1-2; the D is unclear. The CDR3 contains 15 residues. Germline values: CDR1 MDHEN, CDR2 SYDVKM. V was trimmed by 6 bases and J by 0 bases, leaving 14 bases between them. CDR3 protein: CASRGSLGTNYGYTF. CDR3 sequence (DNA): TGTGCCAGCAGAGGCTCCCTTGGCACTAACTATGGCTACACCTTC.

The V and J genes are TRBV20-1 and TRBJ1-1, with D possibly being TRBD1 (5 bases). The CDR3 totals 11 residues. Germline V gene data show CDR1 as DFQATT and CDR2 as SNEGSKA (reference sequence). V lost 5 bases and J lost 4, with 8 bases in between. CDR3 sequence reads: CSAGTSTEAFF. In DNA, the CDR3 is TGCAGTGCTGGGACCTCCACTGAAGCTTTCTTT.

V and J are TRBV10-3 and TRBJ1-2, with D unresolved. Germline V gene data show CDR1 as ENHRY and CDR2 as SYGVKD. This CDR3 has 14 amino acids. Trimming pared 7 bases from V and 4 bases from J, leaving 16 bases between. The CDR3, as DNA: TGTGCCATCAATCCGGCAGGTTCTAGCTATGGCTACACCTTC. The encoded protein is CAINPAGSSYGYTF.

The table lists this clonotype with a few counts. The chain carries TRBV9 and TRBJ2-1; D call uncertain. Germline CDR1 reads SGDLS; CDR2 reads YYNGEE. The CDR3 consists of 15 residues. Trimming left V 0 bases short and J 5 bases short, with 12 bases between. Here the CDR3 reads CASSVGQAFHNEQFF. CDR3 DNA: TGTGCCAGCAGCGTAGGGCAGGCATTCCACAATGAGCAGTTCTTC. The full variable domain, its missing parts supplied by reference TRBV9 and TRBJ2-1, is DSGVTQTPKHLITATGQRVTLRCSPRSGDLSVYWYQQSLDQGLQFLIQYYNGEERAKGNILERFSAQQFPDLHSELNLSSLELGDSALYFCASSVGQAFHNEQFFGPGTRLTVL.

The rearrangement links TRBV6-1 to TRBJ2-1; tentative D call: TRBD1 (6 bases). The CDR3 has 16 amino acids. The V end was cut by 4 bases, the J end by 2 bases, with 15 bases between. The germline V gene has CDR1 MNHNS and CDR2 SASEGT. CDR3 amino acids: CASSGSGTPPYNEQFF. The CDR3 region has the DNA TGTGCCAGCAGTGGCTCCGGGACACCCCCCTACAATGAGCAGTTCTTC.

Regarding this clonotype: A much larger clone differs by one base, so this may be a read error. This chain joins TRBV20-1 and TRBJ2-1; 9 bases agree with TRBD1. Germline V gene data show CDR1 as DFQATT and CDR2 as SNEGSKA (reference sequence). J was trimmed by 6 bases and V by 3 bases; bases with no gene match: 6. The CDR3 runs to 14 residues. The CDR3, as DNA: TGCAGTGCTAGGCGAGACAGGGGGTCCAATGAGCAGTTCTTC. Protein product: CSARRDRGSNEQFF.

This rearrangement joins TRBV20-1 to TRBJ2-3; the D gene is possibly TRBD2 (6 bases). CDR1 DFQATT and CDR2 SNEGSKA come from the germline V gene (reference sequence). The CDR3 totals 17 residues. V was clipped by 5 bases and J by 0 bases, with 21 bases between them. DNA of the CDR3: TGCAGTGCTGCGGGACTCCTAAACTACAAAAGCACAGATACGCAGTATTTT. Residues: CSAAGLLNYKSTDTQYF.

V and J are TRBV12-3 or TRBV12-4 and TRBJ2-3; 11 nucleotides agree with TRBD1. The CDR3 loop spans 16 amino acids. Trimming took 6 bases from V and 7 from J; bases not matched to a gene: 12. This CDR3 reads CASSADRDRGSYTQYF. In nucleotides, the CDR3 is TGTGCCAGCAGCGCGGACCGGGACAGGGGGTCGTATACGCAGTATTTT.

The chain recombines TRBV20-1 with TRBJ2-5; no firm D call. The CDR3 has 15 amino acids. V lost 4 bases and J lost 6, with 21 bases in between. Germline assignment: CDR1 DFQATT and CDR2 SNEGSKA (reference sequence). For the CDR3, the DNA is TGCAGTGCTACTCCCGAGGACCGGGTTAGGAAGACCCAGTACTTC. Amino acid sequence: CSATPEDRVRKTQYF.

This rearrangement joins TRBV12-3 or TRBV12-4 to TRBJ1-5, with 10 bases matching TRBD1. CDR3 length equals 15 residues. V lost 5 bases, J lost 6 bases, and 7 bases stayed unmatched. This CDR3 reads CASSPTGGIGQPQHF. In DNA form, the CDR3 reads TGTGCCAGCAGTCCGACAGGGGGCATCGGTCAGCCCCAGCATTTT.